The 14 T cell receptor beta chains in this list originate from one sample, sequenced in a study of blood T cells in healthy people across ages. For the second PCR, which ran for roughly 6 to 12 cycles, a sample-barcoded 5' primer and a J-beta primer mix were used. MiXCR was run by TCRdb on the 5' RACE reads, yielding one entry per CDR3 protein. The data show 800,000 or so distinct CDR3 sequences, around a quarter seen once. The data also belong to a second study, concerning T cells of mothers and their children.

Sequenced input: blood. All receptors derive from a boy younger than 18 in good health.

The V call is TRBV4-2, the J call TRBJ2-7; perhaps D is TRBD1 or TRBD2 (6 bases each). V was shortened by 3 bases and J by 9 bases, with 24 bases between the two germline ends. Germline-derived CDR1 and CDR2 are LGHNA and YNFKEQ. The CDR3 is 16 amino acids. In DNA, the CDR3 is TGTGCCAGCAGCCACGTCGGAGGGACAAGCTCCTACACGCAGTACTTC. It is translated as CASSHVGGTSSYTQYF.

The chain combines TRBV2 with TRBJ2-6; D is undetermined. Trimming cost V 7 bases and J 4 bases, with 11 bases left between them. The CDR3 contains 14 residues. CDR1 and CDR2 from the germline V gene are SNHLY and FYNNEI. The CDR3 sequence is CASILDMGANVLTF. DNA for the CDR3: TGTGCCAGCATTTTAGATATGGGGGCCAACGTCCTGACTTTC.

Comments on this clonotype: The germline gene is not matched at one end of the junction; a read error may be the cause. The chain employs TRBV6-5 and TRBJ2-1; possibly TRBD2 for D (5 bases). This CDR3 spans 11 amino acids. Germline V gene data show CDR1 as MNHEY and CDR2 as SVGAGI. DNA of the CDR3: TGTGGCAGCAGTCGGGGTGTTGAGCAGTTCTTC. It yields the protein CGSSRGVEQFF.

The chain uses TRBV28 and TRBJ2-1; 11 nucleotides line up with TRBD2. This CDR3 comprises 18 residues. Looked up from germline, CDR1 is MDHEN and CDR2 is SYDVKM. The trim removed 3 bases at V and 4 bases at J, leaving 11 bases unmatched. CDR3 bases: TGTGCCAGCAGTTTGAGGTCGGGGACTAGCGGACTTTACAATGAGCAGTTCTTC. This encodes CASSLRSGTSGLYNEQFF.

This clonotype was counted a few times. CDR3 in DNA: TGTGCCAGCAGCTTACCGCATCGCTATGGCTACACCTTC. It specifies CASSLPHRYGYTF. The J gene is TRBJ1-2, the V gene TRBV5-4; D unresolved. Trimming took 2 bases from V and 4 from J, leaving 9 bases between them. CDR3 length: 13 residues. CDR1 and CDR2 from the germline V gene are SGHNT and YYREEE (reference sequence).

The table lists this clonotype with a few counts. The V gene is TRBV24-1, the J gene TRBJ2-3, with D tentatively TRBD1 (5 bases). The CDR3 loop spans 12 amino acids. Trimming pared 9 bases from V and 0 bases from J, leaving 6 bases between. The germline CDR1 and CDR2 sequences are KGHDR and SFDVKD. CDR3 in amino acids: CATAGSTDTQYF. CDR3 DNA: TGTGCCACCGCAGGGAGCACAGATACGCAGTATTTT.

This clonotype was seen more than once but under ten times. This chain links TRBV6-2 or TRBV6-3 with TRBJ1-2, with D uncertain. The CDR3 has 16 residues. Trimming left V 2 bases short and J 3 bases short, with 16 bases between. CDR1 is MNHEY, CDR2 SVGEGT, per germline. CDR3 coding DNA: TGTGCCAGCAGTTACAGCGGTTCGCTCGAGGACTATGGCTACACCTTC. Residues: CASSYSGSLEDYGYTF.

This clonotype was counted between two and nine times. The CDR3 nucleotides read TGTGCCAGCAGTTCAGACAGGGCTGCGCAGTATTTT. Translating gives CASSSDRAAQYF. This sequence joins TRBV6-2 or TRBV6-3 and TRBJ2-3; 7 bases match TRBD1. CDR1 and CDR2 (germline): MNHEY, SVGEGT. The CDR3 runs 12 residues. J was trimmed by 10 bases and V by 4 bases; bases with no gene match: 5.

V and J are TRBV6-6 and TRBJ2-5; a possible D gene is TRBD1 (5 bases). The CDR3 is made up of 16 amino acids. Trimming stripped 2 bases from V and 5 bases from J, with 18 bases between. From germline, CDR1 is MNHNY and CDR2 SVGAGI (reference sequence). The CDR3 protein is CASSYVKGPKAETQYF. The DNA of the CDR3 is TGTGCCAGCAGTTACGTGAAGGGGCCAAAAGCGGAGACCCAGTACTTC.

As concerns this clonotype: One end of the junction is discordant with germline, which a read error may explain. This chain connects TRBV6-2 or TRBV6-3 to TRBJ1-5; no clear D. This CDR3 is built from 11 residues. CDR1 and CDR2 from the germline V gene are MNHEY and SVGEGT. The CDR3 loop is CASGTFQPQHF. The CDR3 coding sequence is TGTGCCAGCGGCACGTTTCAGCCACAGCATTTT.

The chain combines TRBV27 with TRBJ2-7; maybe TRBD2 (7 bases). The V gene lost 7 bases and the J gene lost 3 bases, with 19 bases spanning the gap. The CDR3 length is 15 residues. Germline CDR1 MNHEY, CDR2 SMNVEV (reference sequence). The CDR3 bases are TGTGCCAGCACTCCGGGGGGTTTACAGGGCTACGAGCAGTACTTC. It codes for CASTPGGLQGYEQYF.

The rearrangement joins TRBV5-1 to TRBJ2-2; tentatively, D is TRBD1 (6 bases). Trimming took 2 bases from V and 6 from J, leaving 8 bases between them. Germline V gives CDR1 SGHRS, CDR2 YFSETQ. The CDR3 spans 13 residues. CDR3 DNA: TGCGCCAGCAGCTTCTCAGGGGCCGGGGAGCTGTTTTTT. Its translation: CASSFSGAGELFF.

This clonotype was picked up a small number of times. The J gene is TRBJ2-7, the V gene TRBV7-9; D is undetermined. There are 13 residues in the CDR3. Trimming shortened V by 1 base and J by 4 bases, and 8 bases separated the two germline ends. The germline V gene encodes CDR1 SEHNR and CDR2 FQNEAQ (reference sequence). The CDR3 reads CASSLVGRYEQYF. The CDR3 coding sequence is TGTGCCAGCAGCTTAGTTGGACGTTACGAGCAGTACTTC. The full variable domain, rest sourced from reference TRBV7-9 and TRBJ2-7, is DTGVSQNPRHKITKRGQNVTFRCDPISEHNRLYWYRQTLGQGPEFLTYFQNEAQLEKSRLLSDRFSAERPKGSFSTLEIQRTEQGDSAMYLCASSLVGRYEQYFGPGTRLTVT.

The chain has TRBV29-1 and TRBJ2-2; TRBD1 might be the D (5 bases). The CDR3 spans 12 residues. Germline V gene lookup returns CDR1 SQVTM and CDR2 ANQGSEA. Trimming stripped 4 bases from V and 10 bases from J, with 13 bases between. CDR3 nucleotides: TGCAGCGTTGCAGGGCTCGCGGCGGAGCTGTTTTTT. This gives the protein CSVAGLAAELFF.